This TCR beta chain was identified in a study of OX40 agonist ivuxolimab in advanced cancers. Study details: Across the patients, intravenous ivuxolimab was delivered every 2 weeks at 0.01 to 10 mg/kg. Enrollees could have had prior anti-PD-1, anti-PD-L1 or anti-CTLA-4 therapy, which around 40% had received. Study observations and caveats: There was clonal expansion of CD4+ and CD8+ blood T cells by week 6 at 0.1 to 3.0 mg/kg.

Only one count was recorded for this clone. Its target is not known. Germline V gene data show CDR1 as SNHLY and CDR2 as FYNNEI. The V end was cut by 8 bases, the J end by 8 bases, with 12 bases between. This CDR3 has 11 amino acids. Libraries were prepared by immunoSEQ multiplex PCR; TCRdb keeps only in-frame clonotypes and omits some of them. In the table there are tens of thousands of clones, 70% to 90% of which are singletons. The genes are TRBV2 and TRBJ1-2; maybe TRBD1 (6 bases). The sequencing used CD4+ or CD8+ T cells sorted from blood, collected in a trial of the OX40 agonist ivuxolimab. The sequence came from an adult with an advanced solid tumor such as melanoma, head and neck, liver or kidney cancer. The DNA for the CDR3 is TGTGCCAGCCTGGGGGCCCGGGGCTACACCTTC. Its protein is CASLGARGYTF.